These 15 T cell receptor beta chains were all obtained from the same sample, sequenced in a study of blood T cell repertoires in COVID-19. Data came from immunoSEQ multiplex PCR; TCRdb stores just in-frame clones and leaves some out. The sample lists around 72,000 clones, approximately 83% occurring once. The specimen sequenced was peripheral blood. Receptors were obtained from a woman in her fifties or sixties with acute or convalescent COVID-19.

V usage is TRBV5-1 and J usage is TRBJ1-1, with a weak D call TRBD1 (6 bases). V lost 1 base to trimming and J lost 1 base, with 14 bases between them. CDR1 is SGHRS and CDR2 is YFSETQ in the germline V gene. CDR3 size: 16 residues. CDR3 nucleotide sequence: TGCGCCAGCAGCTTGACAGGGACGGGTTGGAACACTGAAGCTTTCTTT. Its translation is CASSLTGTGWNTEAFF.

The chain links TRBV11-2 to TRBJ1-2; no clear D gene. Trimming left V 6 bases short and J 7 bases short, with 24 bases between. Looked up from germline, CDR1 is SGHAT and CDR2 is FQNNGV. This CDR3 contains 16 residues. In nucleotides, the CDR3 is TGTGCCAGCAGGATTTCCCCGGGAGGGCTTGGCGGTGGCTACACCTTC. It translates to CASRISPGGLGGGYTF.

The chain has TRBV15 and TRBJ2-5; the match to TRBD2 covers 9 bases. Germline trimming cut 1 base from V and 5 bases from J; bases unmatched to any gene: 11. Germline V gene data show CDR1 as LNHNV and CDR2 as YYDKDF (reference sequence). The CDR3 sequence is 17 residues long. The CDR3 sequence is CATSRGGRRGGVETQYF. CDR3 DNA sequence: TGTGCCACCAGCAGAGGCGGCCGGCGGGGGGGCGTCGAGACCCAGTACTTC.

This chain connects TRBV19 to TRBJ2-7; D ambiguous. The V end lost 6 bases, the J end lost 0 bases, and 15 bases lay between the germline ends. The CDR3 runs 15 residues. The germline gives CDR1 LNHDA, CDR2 SQIVND (reference sequence). This chain's CDR3 is CASRYKETLSYEQYF. DNA of the CDR3: TGTGCCAGTAGATACAAAGAAACCCTCTCCTACGAGCAGTACTTC.

The J gene is TRBJ1-1, the V gene TRBV2, with 7 bases matching TRBD1. The CDR3 spans 13 residues. The ends lost 6 bases at V and 1 base at J; junction bases unmatched: 2. Germline V gene data show CDR1 as SNHLY and CDR2 as FYNNEI. CDR3 amino acids: CASRGQTNTEAFF. The DNA for the CDR3 is TGTGCCAGCAGGGGACAGACGAACACTGAAGCTTTCTTT.

The chain joins TRBV5-6 to TRBJ1-5, with D tentatively TRBD1 (5 bases). The CDR3 consists of 16 residues. V was pared by 4 bases and J by 6 bases, with 20 bases between. Per the germline V gene, CDR1 is SGHDT and CDR2 is YYEEEE. The CDR3 spells CASSRPEKGIAQPQHF. For the CDR3, the DNA is TGTGCCAGCAGCCGCCCGGAGAAGGGGATAGCTCAGCCCCAGCATTTT.

This clone was detected a few times. The chain uses TRBV6-2 or TRBV6-3 and TRBJ2-1; 7 nucleotides align to TRBD2. With V trimmed by 5 bases and J by 4 bases, 5 bases remained unmatched. The CDR3 is 14 amino acids. Germline V lookup: CDR1 MNHEY, CDR2 SVGEGT. CDR3 bases: TGTGCCAGCAGTGAGGCAGCGGGGTACAATGAGCAGTTCTTC. This translates into CASSEAAGYNEQFF.

This rearrangement joins TRBV10-3 to TRBJ1-2; 8 nucleotides line up with TRBD1. The V gene end was trimmed by 10 bases and the J gene end by 3 bases; junction bases not matched to a gene: 7. The germline V gene has CDR1 ENHRY and CDR2 SYGVKD. This CDR3 region has 13 residues. The CDR3 sequence is CASAQGGDYGYTF. The CDR3 nucleotides are TGTGCCAGCGCACAGGGGGGTGACTATGGCTACACCTTC.

The chain carries TRBV7-3 and TRBJ2-3; 11 nucleotides agree with TRBD2. V was clipped by 5 bases and J by 3 bases; unmatched bases: 7. The CDR3 has 16 residues. Germline V gene sequence: CDR1 SGHTA, CDR2 FQGTGA. In nucleotides, the CDR3 is TGTGCCAGCAGCCTACAGCCTAGCGGGGGGACAGATACGCAGTATTTT. It encodes CASSLQPSGGTDTQYF.

The rearrangement uses TRBV10-3 and TRBJ1-2, with 7 positions matching TRBD1. The germline CDR1 and CDR2 sequences are ENHRY and SYGVKD. With V trimmed by 6 bases and J by 6 bases, 7 bases remained unmatched. CDR3 size: 13 residues. The CDR3 spells CAISGQVGDGYTF. The CDR3, as DNA: TGTGCCATCAGCGGACAGGTTGGGGATGGCTACACCTTC.

V usage is TRBV11-3 and J usage is TRBJ2-2, with 8 bases lining up with TRBD1. Germline loops: CDR1 SGHNT, CDR2 YENEEA. Germline trimming cut 3 bases from V and 2 bases from J; bases unmatched to any gene: 2. The CDR3 is 15 residues long. The CDR3 region has the DNA TGTGCCAGCAGCTTGGGACAGGTCAACACCGGGGAGCTGTTTTTT. This codes for CASSLGQVNTGELFF.

The chain links TRBV6-6 to TRBJ2-7; a possible D gene is TRBD1 (6 bases). From germline, CDR1 is MNHNY and CDR2 SVGAGI (reference sequence). V lost 5 bases and J 0 bases, leaving 23 bases between the germline ends. The CDR3 is made up of 18 amino acids. DNA of the CDR3: TGTGCCAGCAGTCGAATGACAGGCTCCATACCCAGCTCCTACGAGCAGTACTTC. This encodes CASSRMTGSIPSSYEQYF.

This chain uses TRBV27 with TRBJ1-4; D remains ambiguous. Germline CDR1 and CDR2: MNHEY and SMNVEV (reference sequence). The V and J ends lost 8 bases and 5 bases respectively, with 15 bases between them. The CDR3 runs 14 residues. This CDR3 is CASGRAGLNEKLFF. DNA of the CDR3: TGTGCCAGCGGGCGGGCAGGCCTGAATGAAAAACTGTTTTTT.

The gene calls are TRBV6-4 and TRBJ1-2; 7 nucleotides line up with TRBD1. Germline V gene lookup returns CDR1 MRHNA and CDR2 SNTAGT. V lost 6 bases and J lost 4; bases outside the gene matches: 8. CDR3 length equals 14 residues. The CDR3 region is CASSPRQGLYGYTF. CDR3 sequence (DNA): TGTGCCAGCAGCCCAAGACAGGGACTCTATGGCTACACCTTC.

This chain connects TRBV19 to TRBJ1-5, with D unclear. This CDR3 is built from 15 residues. Trimming stripped 0 bases from V and 6 bases from J, with 12 bases between. In germline, CDR1 is LNHDA, CDR2 SQIVND (reference sequence). Here the CDR3 DNA reads TGTGCCAGTAGTATAGATCTTGCGGGGTCTCAGCCCCAGCATTTT. Protein sequence: CASSIDLAGSQPQHF.